Presented here are 6 T cell receptor beta chains from one specimen sequenced in a study of shared clonotypes between healthy human individuals. Terminally differentiated effector memory CD45RA+ cells were excluded by CCR7 positive selection of CD45RO-negative cells. Produced via immunoSEQ multiplex PCR; TCRdb's table is partial and in-frame only. The table lists 550,000 to 650,000 clones, 96% of them singletons. Sequenced: naive CD8+ T cells sorted from blood. These receptors were collected from a woman in her twenties or thirties in good health.

The J gene is TRBJ2-1, the V gene TRBV7-2; 8 bases are shared with TRBD1. This CDR3 region has 17 residues. The germline V gene encodes CDR1 SGHTA and CDR2 FQGNSA. V dropped 5 bases and J dropped 7; count of bases not matched to a gene: 16. CDR3 nucleotide sequence: TGTGCCAGCAGCCCACCCTCCGGGACAGGAGCATCTAATGAGCAGTTCTTC. Translating gives CASSPPSGTGASNEQFF.

V gene TRBV28 combines with J gene TRBJ1-2; tentatively, D is TRBD1 (5 bases). Germline V gene data show CDR1 as MDHEN and CDR2 as SYDVKM. Trimming shortened V by 5 bases and J by 4 bases, and 14 bases separated the two germline ends. The CDR3 is 14 amino acids. The CDR3 nucleotides are TGTGCCAGCAGTCTAGAACAGGCATTCTATGGCTACACCTTC. Its translation is CASSLEQAFYGYTF.

This chain connects TRBV27 to TRBJ2-1; D possibly corresponds to TRBD1 (6 bases). The ends were cut back, 9 bases at V and 2 bases at J, with 11 bases in the middle. The germline V gene encodes CDR1 MNHEY and CDR2 SMNVEV (reference sequence). The CDR3 is made up of 13 amino acids. The CDR3 protein is CASKTGTYNEQFF. The CDR3 bases are TGTGCCAGTAAAACAGGGACCTACAATGAGCAGTTCTTC.

The rearrangement uses TRBV27 and TRBJ2-1, with 11 bases matching TRBD2. Germline values: CDR1 MNHEY, CDR2 SMNVEV (reference sequence). This CDR3 is 17 amino acids long. Trimming took 6 bases from V and 1 from J; bases not matched to a gene: 8. The DNA of the CDR3 is TGTGCCAGCAGGAATGTGCTAGCGGGAGGTTCCTACAATGAGCAGTTCTTC. It encodes CASRNVLAGGSYNEQFF.

V usage is TRBV25-1 and J usage is TRBJ2-7, with 7 bases matching TRBD2. Germline assignment: CDR1 MGHDK and CDR2 SYGVNS. This CDR3 comprises 17 residues. Trimming cost V 2 bases and J 0 bases; bases outside gene matches: 10. CDR3 sequence: CASSEPGRGLISYEQYF. The CDR3 coding sequence is TGTGCCAGCAGTGAACCCGGAAGGGGACTAATCTCCTACGAGCAGTACTTC.

The chain has TRBV6-1 and TRBJ1-1; maybe TRBD1 (5 bases). V lost 2 bases and J 2 bases, leaving 12 bases between the germline ends. CDR1 is MNHNS and CDR2 is SASEGT in the germline V gene. CDR3 size: 15 residues. In nucleotides, the CDR3 is TGTGCCAGCAGTGAAATAGAGACAGCAAACACTGAAGCTTTCTTT. It translates to CASSEIETANTEAFF.